These 25 T cell receptor beta chains were sequenced from one sample in a study of T cell repertoires in cytomegalovirus infection. TCRdb re-derived calls from the reads in MiXCR, one entry per CDR3 protein. The sample lists over 300,000 distinct CDR3 sequences, roughly 17% occurring once. The sample comprised PBMCs. The receptors were gathered from a human donor in good health (CMV status not recorded). Some clones in this sample may be carry-over from other donors' samples.

This chain's CDR3 is CASSRLAGKETQYF. CDR3 coding DNA: TGTGCCAGCAGCCGACTAGCGGGGAAAGAGACCCAGTACTTC. The V and J genes are TRBV7-9 and TRBJ2-5; 11 nucleotides match TRBD2. The CDR3 totals 14 residues. Germline loops: CDR1 SEHNR, CDR2 FQNEAQ (reference sequence). V trimming: 5 bases; J trimming: 3 bases; junction bases outside the gene matches: 2.

This clonotype showed up many times. The chain uses TRBV7-9 and TRBJ2-7; a weak D match, TRBD1 (6 bases). The CDR3 totals 15 residues. The germline V gene has CDR1 SEHNR and CDR2 FQNEAQ (reference sequence). V was shortened by 0 bases and J by 0 bases, with 9 bases between the two germline ends. CDR3 sequence (DNA): TGTGCCAGCAGCTTAGCTCAGGGGCGCTCCTACGAGCAGTACTTC. This codes for CASSLAQGRSYEQYF.

The J gene is TRBJ2-5, the V gene TRBV4-2; D unclear. V shed 0 bases and J shed 5 bases, with 13 bases lying between them. The CDR3 length is 15 residues. The V gene's germline CDR1 is LGHNA and CDR2 YNFKEQ. Here the CDR3 DNA reads TGTGCCAGCAGCCAAGATTCGCTCCTCAGGGAGACCCAGTACTTC. This translates into CASSQDSLLRETQYF.

This clonotype occurred a few times. V and J are TRBV28 and TRBJ2-4, with TRBD1 matching over 7 bases. Germline loops: CDR1 MDHEN, CDR2 SYDVKM. Trimming at V came to 6 bases and at J to 0 bases, leaving 5 bases not matched to a gene. The CDR3 runs 15 residues. CDR3 residues: CASREQGRAKNIQYF. In DNA, the CDR3 is TGTGCCAGCAGAGAACAGGGGAGAGCCAAAAACATTCAGTACTTC.

The table lists this clonotype with many counts. The chain uses TRBV6-1 and TRBJ1-6; D may be TRBD1 (5 bases). The V gene's germline CDR1 is MNHNS and CDR2 SASEGT. The length of the CDR3 is 15 residues. Trimming cost V 10 bases and J 4 bases, with 17 bases left between them. CDR3 protein: CATVGGTRYNSPLHF. DNA for the CDR3: TGTGCCACCGTCGGGGGAACTAGGTATAATTCACCCCTCCACTTT.

In its sample, this clonotype was seen a few times. The chain couples TRBV2 to TRBJ2-2, with D unclear. Trimming removed 6 bases at V and 0 bases at J, with 8 bases between. Germline CDR1 reads SNHLY; CDR2 reads FYNNEI. The CDR3 is made up of 14 amino acids. The CDR3, as DNA: TGTGCCAGCAGACCTGCCGCGAACACCGGGGAGCTGTTTTTT. As protein: CASRPAANTGELFF.

In regard to this clonotype: Likely a read error: the CDR3 ends without its conserved phenylalanine or tryptophan. This chain links TRBV12-3 or TRBV12-4 with TRBJ2-7; TRBD2 might be the D (6 bases). The ends were cut back, 6 bases at V and 5 bases at J, with 14 bases in the middle. The length of the CDR3 is 13 residues. CDR3 nucleotide sequence: TGTGCCAGCAGCGCCCGGGACTTAAACGAGCAGTACTCC. This gives the protein CASSARDLNEQYS.

This clonotype was detected ten times or more. The chain is built from TRBV7-8 and TRBJ2-5; no reliable D call. Germline V gene sequence: CDR1 SGHVS, CDR2 FQNEAQ. The V end lost 0 bases, the J end lost 5 bases, and 13 bases lay between the germline ends. The CDR3 consists of 15 residues. In DNA form, the CDR3 reads TGTGCCAGCAGCTTAGCGGGTCTGTTTATGGAGACCCAGTACTTC. This translates into CASSLAGLFMETQYF. The full variable domain, its missing parts supplied by reference TRBV7-8 and TRBJ2-5, is GAGVSQSPRYKVAKRGQDVALRCDPISGHVSLFWYQQALGQGPEFLTYFQNEAQLDKSGLPSDRFFAERPEGSVSTLKIQRTQQEDSAVYLCASSLAGLFMETQYFGPGTRLLVL.

This clonotype has more than one count but fewer than ten. As DNA, the CDR3 is TGTGCCAGTACCACAGGGGTTTTCGCGAACACCGGGGAGCTGTTTTTT. This gives the protein CASTTGVFANTGELFF. The gene calls are TRBV19 and TRBJ2-2; TRBD1 matches 7 bases. V lost 7 bases to trimming and J lost 0 bases; unmatched junction nucleotides: 8. The CDR3 has 16 amino acids. From germline, CDR1 is LNHDA and CDR2 SQIVND (reference sequence).

The V call is TRBV9, the J call TRBJ2-1, with unresolved D. The CDR3 is 14 residues long. Trimming removed 3 bases at V and 9 bases at J, with 16 bases between. The V gene's germline CDR1 is SGDLS and CDR2 YYNGEE. CDR3 nucleotides: TGTGCCAGCAGCGCCCACGGGCCTTTCATTGAGCAGTTCTTC. It yields the protein CASSAHGPFIEQFF.

This clonotype was counted ten times or more. The chain has TRBV7-6 and TRBJ2-2, with no clear D. Germline CDR1 SGHVS, CDR2 FNYEAQ. There are 14 residues in the CDR3. The V end was cut by 5 bases, the J end by 5 bases, with 12 bases between. CDR3 sequence reads: CASSLYLRTGELFF. DNA for the CDR3: TGTGCCAGCAGCCTATACCTCAGGACCGGGGAGCTGTTTTTT.

Many counts were recorded for this clonotype. The genes are TRBV10-3 and TRBJ1-1; TRBD1 matches at 9 bases. The CDR3 has 15 residues. The germline gives CDR1 ENHRY, CDR2 SYGVKD. J lost 2 bases, V lost 6 bases, and 7 bases had no gene match. CDR3 coding DNA: TGTGCCATCAGGCCGGGGACAGGGATCAACACTGAAGCTTTCTTT. Amino acids: CAIRPGTGINTEAFF.

This clonotype has ten or more counts. V gene TRBV6-1 combines with J gene TRBJ2-2, with 7 positions matching TRBD2. With 11 bases clipped from V and 4 bases from J, the junction kept 7 bases outside the gene matches. The CDR3 sequence is 13 residues long. Germline CDR1 MNHNS, CDR2 SASEGT. The CDR3 sequence is CAGFGGVTGELFF. CDR3 nucleotides: TGTGCCGGGTTTGGGGGGGTCACCGGGGAGCTGTTTTTT.

This clonotype was observed a handful of times. This chain uses TRBV6-1 with TRBJ2-1; 7 positions match TRBD2. The CDR3 loop spans 13 amino acids. CDR1 and CDR2 (germline): MNHNS, SASEGT. J was trimmed by 3 bases and V by 7 bases; bases with no gene match: 3. The CDR3: CASMLAVYNEQFF. CDR3 nucleotide sequence: TGTGCCAGCATGCTAGCGGTCTACAATGAGCAGTTCTTC.

This clonotype was seen only once. The chain uses TRBV2 and TRBJ1-6; a possible D gene is TRBD1 (5 bases). This CDR3 has 16 amino acids. Germline V lookup: CDR1 SNHLY, CDR2 FYNNEI. Trimming took off 0 bases at V and 7 bases at J, with 13 bases between the two ends. The CDR3 is CASSEAGQGANSPLHF. The CDR3 nucleotides read TGTGCCAGCAGTGAAGCTGGCCAGGGTGCGAATTCACCCCTCCACTTT.

This clonotype has ten or more counts. The rearrangement uses TRBV6-1 and TRBJ2-5; unclear D gene. The CDR3 spans 15 residues. V was clipped by 10 bases and J by 3 bases, with 21 bases between them. Germline lookup yields CDR1 MNHNS and CDR2 SASEGT. In DNA, the CDR3 is TGTGCCATCTCTCCCCTAACTATTGCAAAAGAGACCCAGTACTTC. Its protein product is CAISPLTIAKETQYF.

The chain is built from TRBV28 and TRBJ2-7; D may be TRBD1 (6 bases). The V end was cut by 5 bases, the J end by 4 bases, with 21 bases between. The CDR3 length is 16 residues. Germline V gives CDR1 MDHEN, CDR2 SYDVKM. The CDR3 nucleotides are TGTGCCAGCAGTGTAACAGCGCAGACAGGAAAATACGAGCAGTACTTC. Its translation is CASSVTAQTGKYEQYF. The whole variable domain, remainder taken from reference TRBV28 and TRBJ2-7, is DVKVTQSSRYLVKRTGEKVFLECVQDMDHENMFWYRQDPGLGLRLIYFSYDVKMKEKGDIPEGYSVSREKKERFSLILESASTNQTSMYLCASSVTAQTGKYEQYFGPGTRLTVT.

This clonotype was seen a handful of times. The chain is built from TRBV20-1 and TRBJ1-1; D ambiguous. With 5 bases removed from V and 1 base from J, the gap between germline ends came to 8 bases. CDR1 and CDR2 (germline): DFQATT, SNEGSKA (reference sequence). The CDR3 consists of 12 residues. The CDR3 reads CSARYQNTEAFF. CDR3 nucleotides: TGCAGTGCTCGATATCAGAACACTGAAGCTTTCTTT.

This chain joins TRBV4-3 and TRBJ1-4; a weak D match, TRBD1 (5 bases). V was pared by 0 bases and J by 7 bases, with 12 bases between. This CDR3 is built from 15 residues. Germline values: CDR1 LGHNA, CDR2 YSLEER. In nucleotides, the CDR3 is TGCGCCAGCAGCCAAGATCCAGGGAGAATTGAAAAACTGTTTTTT. Residues: CASSQDPGRIEKLFF.

The table lists this clonotype with a few counts. The gene calls are TRBV19 and TRBJ2-1; D is unresolved. Germline V gene sequence: CDR1 LNHDA, CDR2 SQIVND (reference sequence). Trimming stripped 5 bases from V and 8 bases from J, with 19 bases between. The CDR3 contains 15 residues. DNA for the CDR3: TGTGCCAGTAGTCTGTTGGGGTCCTACGCCCATGAGCAGTTCTTC. It codes for CASSLLGSYAHEQFF.

This clonotype was detected many times. The chain is built from TRBV28 and TRBJ2-1; either TRBD1 or TRBD2 may fit D (5 bases each). Germline CDR1 and CDR2: MDHEN and SYDVKM. CDR3 size: 17 residues. V was cut by 7 bases and J by 10 bases, with 29 bases left in between. The CDR3 DNA follows: TGTGCCAGCACCCCACTCGGAGGAAGGGCGCCCAAGGGGGAGCAGTTCTTC. This encodes CASTPLGGRAPKGEQFF.

This clonotype occurred a few times. This chain uses TRBV2 with TRBJ2-7; 7 nucleotides match TRBD1. CDR3 length: 15 residues. Losses at the gene ends were 7 bases for V and 0 bases for J; bases not matched to a gene: 9. The germline gives CDR1 SNHLY, CDR2 FYNNEI. The CDR3 nucleotides are TGTGCCAGCACCCAGGGGACAGCGAGCTCCTACGAGCAGTACTTC. It specifies CASTQGTASSYEQYF.

The V call is TRBV20-1, the J call TRBJ1-1; D gene unclear. The ends were cut back, 6 bases at V and 3 bases at J, with 14 bases in the middle. The CDR3 runs to 13 residues. Germline loops: CDR1 DFQATT, CDR2 SNEGSKA (reference sequence). The CDR3 reads CSALRVLDTEAFF. The CDR3 DNA follows: TGCAGTGCCCTACGTGTCCTAGACACTGAAGCTTTCTTT.

This clonotype was picked up many times. This chain uses TRBV7-8 with TRBJ1-3; D is perhaps TRBD1 (5 bases). The CDR3 loop spans 15 amino acids. V was trimmed by 5 bases and J by 3 bases, leaving 14 bases between them. In germline, CDR1 is SGHVS, CDR2 FQNEAQ. For the CDR3, the DNA is TGTGCCAGCAGCGCGACTCAGGGTTTTGGAAACACCATATATTTT. Protein: CASSATQGFGNTIYF.

This clonotype appeared a few times. The rearrangement joins TRBV7-6 to TRBJ2-5; possible D gene TRBD2, 6 bases. Trimming took off 5 bases at V and 1 base at J, with 17 bases between the two ends. Germline CDR1 SGHVS, CDR2 FNYEAQ. The CDR3 contains 16 residues. The CDR3 loop reads CASSGPQGGTQETQYF. As DNA, the CDR3 is TGTGCCAGCAGCGGCCCGCAAGGCGGGACCCAAGAGACCCAGTACTTC. The full variable domain, in which reference TRBV7-6 and TRBJ2-5 provide the parts outside the CDR3, is GAGVSQSPRYKVTKRGQDVALRCDPISGHVSLYWYRQALGQGPEFLTYFNYEAQQDKSGLPNDRFSAERPEGSISTLTIQRTEQRDSAMYRCASSGPQGGTQETQYFGPGTRLLVL.